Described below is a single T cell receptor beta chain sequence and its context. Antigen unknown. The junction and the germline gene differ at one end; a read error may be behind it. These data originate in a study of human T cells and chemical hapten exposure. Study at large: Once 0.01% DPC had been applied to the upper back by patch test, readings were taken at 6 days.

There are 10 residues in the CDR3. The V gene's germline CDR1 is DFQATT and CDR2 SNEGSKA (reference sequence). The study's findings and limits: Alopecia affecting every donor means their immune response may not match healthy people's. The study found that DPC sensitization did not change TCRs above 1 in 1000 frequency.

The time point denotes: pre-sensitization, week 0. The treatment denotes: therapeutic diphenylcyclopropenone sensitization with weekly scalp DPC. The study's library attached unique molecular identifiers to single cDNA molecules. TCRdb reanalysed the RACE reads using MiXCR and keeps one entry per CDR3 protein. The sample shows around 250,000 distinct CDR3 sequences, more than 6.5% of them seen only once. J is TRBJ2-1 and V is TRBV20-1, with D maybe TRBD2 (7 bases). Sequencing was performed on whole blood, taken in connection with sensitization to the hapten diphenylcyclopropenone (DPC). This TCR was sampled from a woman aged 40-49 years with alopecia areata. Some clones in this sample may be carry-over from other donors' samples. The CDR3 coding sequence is TGCAGTGCGGGGGGCGGGAGAACTTCCTTC. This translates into CSAGGGRTSF.